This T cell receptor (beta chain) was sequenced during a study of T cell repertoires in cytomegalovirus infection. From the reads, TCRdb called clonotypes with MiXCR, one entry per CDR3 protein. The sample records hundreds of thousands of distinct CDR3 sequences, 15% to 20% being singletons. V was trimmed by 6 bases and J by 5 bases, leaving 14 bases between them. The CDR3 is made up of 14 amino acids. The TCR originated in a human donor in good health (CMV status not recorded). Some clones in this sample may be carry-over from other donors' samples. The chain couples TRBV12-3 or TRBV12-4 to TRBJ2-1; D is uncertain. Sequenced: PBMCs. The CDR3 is CASSPDDHNNEQFF. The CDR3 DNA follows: TGTGCCAGCAGCCCGGATGACCACAACAATGAGCAGTTCTTC.